The present T cell receptor beta chain was sequenced within a study of shared clonotypes between healthy human individuals. Findings and limits, study-wide: In a handful of donors, 4.5% to 5.5% of naive CD4 clonotypes appeared in common. In the sorted subsets, rarefaction showed sequencing was incomplete despite large depth.

The assay ran at deep level. The assay was immunoSEQ multiplex PCR, and TCRdb's table has in-frame clones only and misses some. Here the sample spans under 1,900,000 clones, 97% to 99% being singletons. The CDR3 is 13 amino acids. V dropped 4 bases and J dropped 6; count of bases not matched to a gene: 4. CDR1 is ENHRY, CDR2 SYGVKD, per germline. To note about this clone: The antigen is not known.

The specimen sequenced was naive CD4+ T cells sorted from blood. Subset defined: CD45RA+ positively selected. This chain links TRBV10-3 with TRBJ2-7; 9 bases line up with TRBD1. The receptor's source is a man aged 25-45 years in good health. The CDR3 sequence is CAISGKDRGEQYF. The CDR3 DNA sequence: TGTGCCATCAGTGGGAAGGACAGGGGCGAGCAGTACTTC.